This TCR beta chain was recovered during a study of blood T cell repertoires in COVID-19. Overall study: The samples span acute and convalescent COVID-19 from the United States, Italy and Spain. Nucleic acid was either cDNA or gDNA, and it came from T cells, B-cell-depleted T cells, or PBMCs.

The length of the CDR3 is 14 residues. V was clipped by 2 bases and J by 3 bases, with 11 bases between them. Germline lookup yields CDR1 SGHRS and CDR2 YFSETQ. Sequencing was performed with immunoSEQ multiplex PCR; in TCRdb, only in-frame clones are kept and a portion is missing. There are some 180,000 clones in the sample; around 85% occur only once, and 6.5% to 9% lies in the top ten. This clone appeared a few times. The genes are TRBV5-1 and TRBJ1-1; perhaps TRBD1 as D (6 bases). This receptor was taken from a woman in her sixties or seventies with acute or convalescent COVID-19. Source material: peripheral blood. In DNA, the CDR3 is TGCGCCAGCAGCTTTTCGAGGACAGACACTGAAGCTTTCTTT. Translation: CASSFSRTDTEAFF.